These 2 T cell receptor beta chains share one sample of origin, sequenced in a study of T cells in Graves' hyperthyroidism and ophthalmopathy. RNA transcripts were the template for amplifying TCR beta CDR3 regions. First-round RT-PCR of the TCR CDR3 relied on the HTBI primer set. TCRdb reprocessed the multiplex PCR reads via MiXCR and lists one record per CDR3 protein. The profile covers around 200,000 distinct CDR3 sequences, with roughly 18% appearing a single time and about 45% taken by the ten largest. The sequenced sample consisted of blood. The receptors shown here come from a man aged 35 to 55 with Graves' hyperthyroidism.

This clonotype occurred many times. This sequence joins TRBV4-3 and TRBJ2-7; D is perhaps TRBD2 (5 bases). The CDR3 loop spans 18 amino acids. Germline V CDR1 and CDR2: LGHNA, YSLEER. Trimming shortened V by 0 bases and J by 1 base, and 19 bases separated the two germline ends. CDR3 DNA: TGCGCCAGCAGCCAAGATAATATCGCTAGGACGGGATCCTACGAGCAGTACTTC. This gives the protein CASSQDNIARTGSYEQYF.

This clonotype was recorded many times. V is TRBV12-3 or TRBV12-4 and J is TRBJ1-6; TRBD1 agrees at 10 bases. The CDR3 length is 14 residues. Losses at the gene ends were 4 bases for V and 9 bases for J; bases not matched to a gene: 3. The DNA for the CDR3 is TGTGCCAGCAGTTACCGGACAGGGGGTTCACCCCTCCACTTT. It yields the protein CASSYRTGGSPLHF.